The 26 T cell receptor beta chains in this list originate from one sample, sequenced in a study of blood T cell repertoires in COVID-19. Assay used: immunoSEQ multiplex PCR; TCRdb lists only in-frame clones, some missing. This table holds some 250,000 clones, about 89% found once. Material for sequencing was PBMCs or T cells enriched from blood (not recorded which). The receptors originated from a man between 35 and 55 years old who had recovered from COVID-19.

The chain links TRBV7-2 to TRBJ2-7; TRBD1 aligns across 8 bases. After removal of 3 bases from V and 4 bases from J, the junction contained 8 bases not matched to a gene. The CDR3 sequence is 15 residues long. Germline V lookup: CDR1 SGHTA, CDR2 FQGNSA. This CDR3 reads CASSFQGQGRYEQYF. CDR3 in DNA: TGTGCCAGCAGCTTTCAAGGACAGGGTCGGTACGAGCAGTACTTC. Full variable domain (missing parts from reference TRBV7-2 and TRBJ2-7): GAGVSQSPSNKVTEKGKDVELRCDPISGHTALYWYRQSLGQGLEFLIYFQGNSAPDKSGLPSDRFSAERTGGSVSTLTIQRTQQEDSAVYLCASSFQGQGRYEQYFGPGTRLTVT.

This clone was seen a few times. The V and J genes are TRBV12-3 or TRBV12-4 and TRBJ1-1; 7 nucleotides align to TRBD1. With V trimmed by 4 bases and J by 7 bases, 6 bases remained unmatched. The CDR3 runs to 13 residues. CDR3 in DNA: TGTGCCAGCAGTTCTCACAGGGGACATGAAGCTTTCTTT. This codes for CASSSHRGHEAFF.

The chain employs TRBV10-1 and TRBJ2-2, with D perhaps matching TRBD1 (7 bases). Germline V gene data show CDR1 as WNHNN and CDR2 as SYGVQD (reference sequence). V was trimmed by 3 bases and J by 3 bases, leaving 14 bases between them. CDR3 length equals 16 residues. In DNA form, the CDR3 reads TGCGCCAGCAGTGAAGTCGGCAGGGGGGACACCGGGGAGCTGTTTTTT. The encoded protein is CASSEVGRGDTGELFF.

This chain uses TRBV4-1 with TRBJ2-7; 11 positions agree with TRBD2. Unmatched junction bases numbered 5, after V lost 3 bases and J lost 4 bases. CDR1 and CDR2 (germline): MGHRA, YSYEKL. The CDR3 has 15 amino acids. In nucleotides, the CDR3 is TGCGCCAGCAGCCAGGCAACTAGCGGGAGTTACGAGCAGTACTTC. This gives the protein CASSQATSGSYEQYF.

CDR3 nucleotide sequence: TGCGCCAGCAGTTCCCGGGCGGGAGTCCAAGAGACCCAGTACTTC. This sequence encodes CASSSRAGVQETQYF. The gene calls are TRBV5-1 and TRBJ2-5, with TRBD2 matching 7 bases. The length of the CDR3 is 15 residues. J lost 1 base, V lost 5 bases, and 8 bases had no gene match. In germline, CDR1 is SGHRS, CDR2 YFSETQ.

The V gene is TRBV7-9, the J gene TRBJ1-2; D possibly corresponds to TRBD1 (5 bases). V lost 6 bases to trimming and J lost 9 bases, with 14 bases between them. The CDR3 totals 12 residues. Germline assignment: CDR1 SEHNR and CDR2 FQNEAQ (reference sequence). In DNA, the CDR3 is TGTGCCAGCAGTCTTCTCGGGGGTAGCTACACCTTC. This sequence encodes CASSLLGGSYTF. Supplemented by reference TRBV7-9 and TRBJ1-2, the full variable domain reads DTGVSQNPRHKITKRGQNVTFRCDPISEHNRLYWYRQTLGQGPEFLTYFQNEAQLEKSRLLSDRFSAERPKGSFSTLEIQRTEQGDSAMYLCASSLLGGSYTFGSGTRLTVV.

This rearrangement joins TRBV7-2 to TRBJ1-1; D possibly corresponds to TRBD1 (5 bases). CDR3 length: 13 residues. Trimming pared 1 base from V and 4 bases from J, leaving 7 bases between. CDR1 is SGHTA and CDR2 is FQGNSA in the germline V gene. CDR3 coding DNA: TGTGCCAGCAGCTTAGGCAGGGCCACTGAAGCTTTCTTT. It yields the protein CASSLGRATEAFF.

Written as DNA, the CDR3 is TGTGCCAGTAGTTTTATGGGACAGCTGTATTACAATGAGCAGTTCTTC. Protein product: CASSFMGQLYYNEQFF. The chain carries TRBV19 and TRBJ2-1; the match to TRBD1 covers 7 bases. From germline, CDR1 is LNHDA and CDR2 SQIVND (reference sequence). The V segment lost 5 bases and the J segment 4 bases; nucleotides outside the gene matches: 11. This CDR3 has 16 amino acids.

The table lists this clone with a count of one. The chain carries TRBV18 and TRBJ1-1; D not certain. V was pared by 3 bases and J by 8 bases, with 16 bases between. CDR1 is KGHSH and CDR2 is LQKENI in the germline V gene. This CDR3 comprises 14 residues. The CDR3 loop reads CASSPNRRPGEAFF. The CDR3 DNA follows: TGTGCCAGCTCACCCAACCGCAGACCCGGGGAAGCTTTCTTT.

The CDR3 reads CASRRQGAGATEAFF. For the CDR3, the DNA is TGCGCCAGCAGGCGACAGGGAGCCGGGGCTACTGAAGCTTTCTTT. This chain joins TRBV5-1 and TRBJ1-1; 7 positions agree with TRBD1. Unmatched junction bases numbered 12, after V lost 5 bases and J lost 5 bases. Germline CDR1 is SGHRS and CDR2 is YFSETQ. The CDR3 consists of 15 residues.

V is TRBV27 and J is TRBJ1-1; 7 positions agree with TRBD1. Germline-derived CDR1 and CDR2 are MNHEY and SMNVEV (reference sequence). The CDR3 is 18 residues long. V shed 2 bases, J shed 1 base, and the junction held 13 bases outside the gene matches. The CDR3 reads CASSLNPRQGHKNTEAFF. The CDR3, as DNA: TGTGCCAGCAGTTTAAATCCAAGACAGGGCCATAAGAACACTGAAGCTTTCTTT.

The CDR3: CASSQDARGYEQYF. DNA of the CDR3: TGTGCCAGCAGCCAGGATGCTCGCGGGTACGAGCAGTACTTC. The V gene is TRBV3-1 (or the pseudogene TRBV3-2), the J gene TRBJ2-7; TRBD2 might be the D (5 bases). V lost 3 bases and J 4 bases, leaving 13 bases between the germline ends. The length of the CDR3 is 14 residues. Germline V gene sequence: CDR1 LGHDT, CDR2 YNNKEL (reference sequence).

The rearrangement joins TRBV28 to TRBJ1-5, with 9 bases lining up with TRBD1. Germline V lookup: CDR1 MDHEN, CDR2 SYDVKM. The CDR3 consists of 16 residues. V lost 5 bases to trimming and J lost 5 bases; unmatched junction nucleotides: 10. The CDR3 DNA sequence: TGTGCCAGCAGTCCCGGGACAGGGACAAGGGATCAGCCCCAGCATTTT. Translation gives CASSPGTGTRDQPQHF.

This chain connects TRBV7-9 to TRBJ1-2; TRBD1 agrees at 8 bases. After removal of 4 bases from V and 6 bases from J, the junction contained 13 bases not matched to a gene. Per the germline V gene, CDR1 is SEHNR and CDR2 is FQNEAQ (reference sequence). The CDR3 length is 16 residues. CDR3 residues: CASSSQVDRGRNGYTF. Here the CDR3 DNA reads TGTGCCAGCAGCTCCCAAGTCGACAGGGGACGGAATGGCTACACCTTC.

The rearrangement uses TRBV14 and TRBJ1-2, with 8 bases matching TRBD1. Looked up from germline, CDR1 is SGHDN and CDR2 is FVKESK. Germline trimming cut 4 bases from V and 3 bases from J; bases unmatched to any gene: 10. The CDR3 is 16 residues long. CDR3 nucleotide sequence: TGTGCCAGCAGCCCACACATTGGCAGGGGGCACTATGGCTACACCTTC. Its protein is CASSPHIGRGHYGYTF.

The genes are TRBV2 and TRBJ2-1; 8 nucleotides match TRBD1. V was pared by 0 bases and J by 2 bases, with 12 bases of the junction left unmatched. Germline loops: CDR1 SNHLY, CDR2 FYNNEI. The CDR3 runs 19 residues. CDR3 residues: CASSEASLRGRATYNEQFF. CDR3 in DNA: TGTGCCAGCAGTGAAGCGTCTCTCAGGGGGCGGGCGACCTACAATGAGCAGTTCTTC.

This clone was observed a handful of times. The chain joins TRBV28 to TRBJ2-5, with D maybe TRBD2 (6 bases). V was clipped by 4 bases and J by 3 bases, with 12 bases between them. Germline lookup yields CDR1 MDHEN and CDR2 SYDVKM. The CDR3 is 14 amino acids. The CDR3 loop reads CASSSKAGKETQYF. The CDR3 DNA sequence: TGTGCCAGCAGTTCGAAAGCGGGTAAAGAGACCCAGTACTTC.

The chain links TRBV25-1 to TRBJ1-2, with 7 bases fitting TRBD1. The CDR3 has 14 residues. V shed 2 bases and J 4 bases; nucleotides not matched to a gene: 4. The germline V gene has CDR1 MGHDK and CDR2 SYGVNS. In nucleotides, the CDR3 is TGTGCCAGCAGTGAACCGGGACAGTCCTATGGCTACACCTTC. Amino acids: CASSEPGQSYGYTF.

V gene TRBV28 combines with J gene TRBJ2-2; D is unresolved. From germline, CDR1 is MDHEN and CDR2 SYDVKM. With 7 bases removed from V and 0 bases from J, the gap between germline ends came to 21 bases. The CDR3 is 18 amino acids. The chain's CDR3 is CASIQLWSLLSNTGELFF. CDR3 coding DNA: TGTGCCAGCATTCAACTTTGGTCCCTCCTTTCGAACACCGGGGAGCTGTTTTTT. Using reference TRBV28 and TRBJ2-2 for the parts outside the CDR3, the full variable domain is DVKVTQSSRYLVKRTGEKVFLECVQDMDHENMFWYRQDPGLGLRLIYFSYDVKMKEKGDIPEGYSVSREKKERFSLILESASTNQTSMYLCASIQLWSLLSNTGELFFGEGSRLTVL.

This CDR3 is CAISDEKLGSPLHF. The CDR3 nucleotides are TGTGCCATCAGTGACGAGAAGCTAGGTTCACCCCTCCACTTT. V and J are TRBV10-3 and TRBJ1-6; D remains unclear. V was shortened by 3 bases and J by 9 bases, with 12 bases between the two germline ends. Germline values: CDR1 ENHRY, CDR2 SYGVKD. The CDR3 runs 14 residues.

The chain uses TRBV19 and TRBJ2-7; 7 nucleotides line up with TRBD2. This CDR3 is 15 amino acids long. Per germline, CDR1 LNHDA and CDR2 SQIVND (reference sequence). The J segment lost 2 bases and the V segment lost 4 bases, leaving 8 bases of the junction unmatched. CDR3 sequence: CASSTPPGTTYEQYF. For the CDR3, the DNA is TGTGCCAGTAGTACTCCCCCGGGGACTACCTACGAGCAGTACTTC.

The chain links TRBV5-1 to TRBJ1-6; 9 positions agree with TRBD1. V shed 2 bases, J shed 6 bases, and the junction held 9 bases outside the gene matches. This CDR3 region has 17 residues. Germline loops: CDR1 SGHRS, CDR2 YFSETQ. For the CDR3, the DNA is TGCGCCAGCAGCTTTACGACAGGGGGTTCTCTTAATTCACCCCTCCACTTT. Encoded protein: CASSFTTGGSLNSPLHF.

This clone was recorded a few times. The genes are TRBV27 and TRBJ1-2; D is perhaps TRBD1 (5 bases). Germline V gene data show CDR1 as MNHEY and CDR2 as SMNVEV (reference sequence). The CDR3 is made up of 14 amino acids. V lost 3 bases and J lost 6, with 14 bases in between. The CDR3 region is CASSFVGTGDGYTF. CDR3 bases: TGTGCCAGCAGTTTTGTGGGGACTGGGGATGGCTACACCTTC.

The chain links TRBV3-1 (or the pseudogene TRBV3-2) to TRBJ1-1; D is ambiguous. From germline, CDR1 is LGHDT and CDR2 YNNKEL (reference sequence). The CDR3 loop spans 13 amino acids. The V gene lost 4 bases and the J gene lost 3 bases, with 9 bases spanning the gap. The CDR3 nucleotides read TGTGCCAGCAGCCGTCTTCGGGACACTGAAGCTTTCTTT. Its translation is CASSRLRDTEAFF.

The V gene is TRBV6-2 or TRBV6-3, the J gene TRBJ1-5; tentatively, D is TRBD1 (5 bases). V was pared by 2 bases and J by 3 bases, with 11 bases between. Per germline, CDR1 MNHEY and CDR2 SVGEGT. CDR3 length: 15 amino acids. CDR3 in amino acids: CASSYTGGVNQPQHF. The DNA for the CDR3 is TGTGCCAGCAGTTACACCGGAGGGGTCAATCAGCCCCAGCATTTT.

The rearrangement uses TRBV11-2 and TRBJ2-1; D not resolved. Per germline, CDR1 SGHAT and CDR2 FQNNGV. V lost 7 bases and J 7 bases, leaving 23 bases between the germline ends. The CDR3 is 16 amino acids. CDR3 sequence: CASIDRRSRRRNEQFF. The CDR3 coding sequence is TGTGCCAGCATCGATAGGAGATCGCGTAGACGGAATGAGCAGTTCTTC. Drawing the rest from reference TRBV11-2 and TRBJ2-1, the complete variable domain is EAGVAQSPRYKIIEKRQSVAFWCNPISGHATLYWYQQILGQGPKLLIQFQNNGVVDDSQLPKDRFSAERLKGVDSTLKIQPAKLEDSAVYLCASIDRRSRRRNEQFFGPGTRLTVL.